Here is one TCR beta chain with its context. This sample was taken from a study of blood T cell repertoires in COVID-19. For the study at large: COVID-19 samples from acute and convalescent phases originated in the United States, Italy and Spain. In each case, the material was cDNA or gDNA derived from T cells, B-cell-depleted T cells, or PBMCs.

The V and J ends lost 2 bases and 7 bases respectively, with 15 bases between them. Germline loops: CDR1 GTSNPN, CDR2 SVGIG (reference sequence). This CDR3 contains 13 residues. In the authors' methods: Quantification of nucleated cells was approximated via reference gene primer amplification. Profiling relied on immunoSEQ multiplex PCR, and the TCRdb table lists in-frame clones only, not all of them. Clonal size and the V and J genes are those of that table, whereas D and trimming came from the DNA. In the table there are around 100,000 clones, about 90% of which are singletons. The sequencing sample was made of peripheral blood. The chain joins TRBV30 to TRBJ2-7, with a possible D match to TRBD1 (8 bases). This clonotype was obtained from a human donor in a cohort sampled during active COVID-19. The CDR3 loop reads CAWSSDREGEQYF. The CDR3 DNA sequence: TGTGCCTGGAGTTCGGACAGGGAGGGGGAGCAGTACTTC.